This is a list of T cell receptor beta chains from one sample in a study of shared clonotypes between healthy human individuals. Profiled with immunoSEQ multiplex PCR; TCRdb holds only in-frame clones, not every one. The sample records approximately 1.4 million clones, 98% being singletons. Source material: naive CD4+ T cells sorted from blood. These receptor sequences come from a man in his thirties or forties in good health. Each CDR3 is given without its conserved first and last residue. Each record gives: V gene, J gene, CDR3 protein.

v_gene: TRBV10-2; j_gene: TRBJ1-1; CDR3aa: ASSAGPGYEAF
v_gene: TRBV27; j_gene: TRBJ1-5; CDR3aa: ASSLSLPLQGRNQPQH
v_gene: TRBV2; j_gene: TRBJ2-7; CDR3aa: ASAPPTTGFYEQY
v_gene: TRBV10-3; j_gene: TRBJ2-7; CDR3aa: AISGTSYEQY
v_gene: TRBV11-2; j_gene: TRBJ2-7; CDR3aa: ASSLAHSTGSSSYEQY
v_gene: TRBV5-1; j_gene: TRBJ2-7; CDR3aa: ASSLAGRTAYEQY
v_gene: TRBV2; j_gene: TRBJ2-5; CDR3aa: ASFRDRVLETQY
v_gene: TRBV1; j_gene: TRBJ2-7; CDR3aa: TSSQETSGRAIYEQY
v_gene: TRBV18; j_gene: TRBJ2-6; CDR3aa: ASSPLRQSSGANVLT
v_gene: TRBV9; j_gene: TRBJ1-1; CDR3aa: ASSVRQGAITEAF
v_gene: TRBV7-7; j_gene: TRBJ2-3; CDR3aa: ASSPRAGSTDTQY
v_gene: TRBV2; j_gene: TRBJ2-1; CDR3aa: ASRPGVEQF
v_gene: TRBV7-9; j_gene: TRBJ1-5; CDR3aa: ASSSGPQPQH
v_gene: TRBV5-1; j_gene: TRBJ2-7; CDR3aa: ASSLVTAGDYEQY
v_gene: TRBV7-2; j_gene: TRBJ2-1; CDR3aa: ASSLVLEDEQF
v_gene: TRBV27; j_gene: TRBJ1-1; CDR3aa: ASSKTENTEAF
v_gene: TRBV28; j_gene: TRBJ2-3; CDR3aa: ASSLDRSWSTDTQY
v_gene: TRBV5-1; j_gene: TRBJ2-7; CDR3aa: ASSLERGSDYEQY
v_gene: TRBV2; j_gene: TRBJ1-4; CDR3aa: ASRAPGQGTGKLF
v_gene: TRBV5-1; j_gene: TRBJ2-1; CDR3aa: ASSRQGQTGDEQF
v_gene: TRBV5-1; j_gene: TRBJ1-1; CDR3aa: ASSLGGVPNTEAF
v_gene: TRBV11-2; j_gene: TRBJ1-4; CDR3aa: ASTPSRSRRLREELF
v_gene: TRBV19; j_gene: TRBJ2-1; CDR3aa: ASSIGVGNEQF
v_gene: TRBV13; j_gene: TRBJ2-1; CDR3aa: ASSPPGPTNSYNEQF
v_gene: TRBV7-6; j_gene: TRBJ1-3; CDR3aa: ASSLATTDTIY
v_gene: TRBV7-2; j_gene: TRBJ1-2; CDR3aa: ASSPPGRGYT
v_gene: TRBV4-1; j_gene: TRBJ2-5; CDR3aa: ASSQDTGGWEETQY
v_gene: TRBV2; j_gene: TRBJ2-1; CDR3aa: ASSETGLQNNEQF
v_gene: TRBV18; j_gene: TRBJ2-5; CDR3aa: ASSSSGRGETQY
v_gene: TRBV4-3; j_gene: TRBJ2-7; CDR3aa: ASSQDQGDEQY
v_gene: TRBV5-4; j_gene: TRBJ2-2; CDR3aa: ASSLVLDTGELF
v_gene: TRBV18; j_gene: TRBJ1-5; CDR3aa: ASSPRPGREDSNQPQH